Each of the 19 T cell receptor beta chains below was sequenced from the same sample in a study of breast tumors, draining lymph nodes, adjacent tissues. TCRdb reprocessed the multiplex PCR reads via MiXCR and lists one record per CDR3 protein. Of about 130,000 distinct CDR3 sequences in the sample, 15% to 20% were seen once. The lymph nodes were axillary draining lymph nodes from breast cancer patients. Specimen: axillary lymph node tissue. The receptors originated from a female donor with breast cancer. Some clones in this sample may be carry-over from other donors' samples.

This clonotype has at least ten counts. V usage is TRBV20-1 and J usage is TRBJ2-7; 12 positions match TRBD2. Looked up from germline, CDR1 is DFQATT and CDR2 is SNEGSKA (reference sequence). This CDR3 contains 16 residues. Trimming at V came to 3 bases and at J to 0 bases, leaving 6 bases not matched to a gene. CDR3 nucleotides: TGCAGTGCTAGGGAGGCGACTAGCGGGGGCTCCTACGAGCAGTACTTC. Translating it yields CSAREATSGGSYEQYF.

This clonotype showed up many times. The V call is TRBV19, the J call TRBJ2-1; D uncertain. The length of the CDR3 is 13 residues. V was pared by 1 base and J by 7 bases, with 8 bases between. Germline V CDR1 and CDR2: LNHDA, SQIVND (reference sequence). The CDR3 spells CASSIVSWNEQFF. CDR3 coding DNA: TGTGCCAGTAGTATAGTATCCTGGAATGAGCAGTTCTTC.

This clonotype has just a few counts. In DNA form, the CDR3 reads TGTGCCAGCAGCTTAGACGGACTCGGAGGGCAGCCCCAGCATTTT. This gives the protein CASSLDGLGGQPQHF. The chain joins TRBV7-9 to TRBJ1-5; no clear D gene. Per the germline V gene, CDR1 is SEHNR and CDR2 is FQNEAQ (reference sequence). Trimming cost V 1 base and J 7 bases, with 14 bases left between them. The CDR3 runs 15 residues.

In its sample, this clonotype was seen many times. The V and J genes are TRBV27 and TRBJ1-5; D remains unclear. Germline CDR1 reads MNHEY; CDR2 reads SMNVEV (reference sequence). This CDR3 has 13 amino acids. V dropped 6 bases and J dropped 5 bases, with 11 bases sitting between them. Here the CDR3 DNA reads TGTGCCAGCAGCTATGGCAGTTATCAGCCCCAGCATTTT. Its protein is CASSYGSYQPQHF.

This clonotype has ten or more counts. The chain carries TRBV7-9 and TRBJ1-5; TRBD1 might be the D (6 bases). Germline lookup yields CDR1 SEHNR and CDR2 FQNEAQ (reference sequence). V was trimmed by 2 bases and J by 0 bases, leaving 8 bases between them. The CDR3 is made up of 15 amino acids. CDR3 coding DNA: TGTGCCAGCAGCTTATCAGGGGATAGCAATCAGCCCCAGCATTTT. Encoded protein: CASSLSGDSNQPQHF.

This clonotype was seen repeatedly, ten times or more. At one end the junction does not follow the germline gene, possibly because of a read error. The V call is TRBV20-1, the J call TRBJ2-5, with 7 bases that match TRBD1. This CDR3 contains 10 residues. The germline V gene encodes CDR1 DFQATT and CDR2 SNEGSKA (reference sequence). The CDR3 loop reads CSATGTVSAF. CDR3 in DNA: TGCAGTGCTACCGGGACAGTCTCCGCATTC.

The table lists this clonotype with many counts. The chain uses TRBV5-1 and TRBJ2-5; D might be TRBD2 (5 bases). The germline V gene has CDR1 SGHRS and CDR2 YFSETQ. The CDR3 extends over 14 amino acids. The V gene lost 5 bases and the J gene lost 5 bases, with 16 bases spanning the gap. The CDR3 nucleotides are TGCGCCAGCAGATTTATCGGACTTGAGGAGACCCAGTACTTC. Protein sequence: CASRFIGLEETQYF.

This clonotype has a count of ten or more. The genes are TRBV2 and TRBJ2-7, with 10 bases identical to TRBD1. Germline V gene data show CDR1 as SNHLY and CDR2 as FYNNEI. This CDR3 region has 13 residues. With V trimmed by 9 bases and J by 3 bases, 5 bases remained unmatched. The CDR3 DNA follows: TGTGCCAGTACGGGACAGGGGATCTACGAGCAGTACTTC. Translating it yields CASTGQGIYEQYF.

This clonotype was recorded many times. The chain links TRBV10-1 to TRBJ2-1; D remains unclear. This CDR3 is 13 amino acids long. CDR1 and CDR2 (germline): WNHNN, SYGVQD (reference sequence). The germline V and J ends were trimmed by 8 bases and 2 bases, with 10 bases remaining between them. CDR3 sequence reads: CASLSSPYNEQFF. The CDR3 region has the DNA TGCGCCAGCTTAAGTTCCCCCTACAATGAGCAGTTCTTC.

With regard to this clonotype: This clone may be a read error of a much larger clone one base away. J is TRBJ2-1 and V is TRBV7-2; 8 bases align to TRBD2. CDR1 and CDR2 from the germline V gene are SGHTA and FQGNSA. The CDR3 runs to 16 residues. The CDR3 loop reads CAGSLGTGGSYNEQFF. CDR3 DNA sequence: TGTGCCGGCAGCTTAGGAACGGGAGGGTCCTACAATGAGCAGTTCTTC.

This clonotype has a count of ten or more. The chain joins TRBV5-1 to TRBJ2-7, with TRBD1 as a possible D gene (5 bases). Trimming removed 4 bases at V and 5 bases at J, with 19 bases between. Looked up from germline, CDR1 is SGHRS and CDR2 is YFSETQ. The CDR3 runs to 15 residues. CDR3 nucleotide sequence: TGCGCCAGCAGCCCAGGACACCAATTGGGCAACGAGCAGTACTTC. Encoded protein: CASSPGHQLGNEQYF. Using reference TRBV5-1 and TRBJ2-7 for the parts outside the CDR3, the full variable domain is KAGVTQTPRYLIKTRGQQVTLSCSPISGHRSVSWYQQTPGQGLQFLFEYFSETQRNKGNFPGRFSGRQFSNSRSEMNVSTLELGDSALYLCASSPGHQLGNEQYFGPGTRLTVT.

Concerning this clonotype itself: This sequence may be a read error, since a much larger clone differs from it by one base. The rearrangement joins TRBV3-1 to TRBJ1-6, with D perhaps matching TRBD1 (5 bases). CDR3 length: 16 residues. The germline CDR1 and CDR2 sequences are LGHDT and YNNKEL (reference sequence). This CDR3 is CASSPYRDGGNSSLHF. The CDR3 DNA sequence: TGTGCCAGCAGCCCATATAGGGACGGGGGAAATTCATCCCTCCACTTT.

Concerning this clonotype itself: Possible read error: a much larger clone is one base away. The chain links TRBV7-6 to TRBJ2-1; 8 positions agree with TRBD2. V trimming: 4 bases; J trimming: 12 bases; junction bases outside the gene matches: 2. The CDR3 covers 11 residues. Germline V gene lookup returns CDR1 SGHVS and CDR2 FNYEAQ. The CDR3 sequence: CASSSRGGQFF. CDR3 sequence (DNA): TGTGCCAGCAGCTCCCGGGGGGGGCAGTTCTTC.

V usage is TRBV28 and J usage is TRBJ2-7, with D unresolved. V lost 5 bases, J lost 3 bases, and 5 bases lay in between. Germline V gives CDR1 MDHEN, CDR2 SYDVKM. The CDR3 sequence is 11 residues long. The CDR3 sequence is CASSARYEQYF. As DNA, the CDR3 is TGTGCCAGCAGTGCCCGCTACGAGCAGTACTTC. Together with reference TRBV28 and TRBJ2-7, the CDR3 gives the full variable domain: DVKVTQSSRYLVKRTGEKVFLECVQDMDHENMFWYRQDPGLGLRLIYFSYDVKMKEKGDIPEGYSVSREKKERFSLILESASTNQTSMYLCASSARYEQYFGPGTRLTVT.

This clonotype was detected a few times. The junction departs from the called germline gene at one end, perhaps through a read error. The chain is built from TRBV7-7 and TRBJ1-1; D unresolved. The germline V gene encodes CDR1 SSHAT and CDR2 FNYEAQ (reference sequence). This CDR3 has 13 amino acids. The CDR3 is CASSLEPSTEAFF. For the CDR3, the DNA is TGTGCTAGCAGCTTAGAGCCAAGCACTGAAGCTTTCTTT.

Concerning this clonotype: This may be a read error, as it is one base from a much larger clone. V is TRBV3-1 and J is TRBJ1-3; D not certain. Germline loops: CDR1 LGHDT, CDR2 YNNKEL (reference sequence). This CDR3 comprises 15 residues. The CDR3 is CASSQTPPSGNTTYF. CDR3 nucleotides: TGTGCCAGCAGCCAAACCCCACCTTCTGGAAACACCACATATTTT.

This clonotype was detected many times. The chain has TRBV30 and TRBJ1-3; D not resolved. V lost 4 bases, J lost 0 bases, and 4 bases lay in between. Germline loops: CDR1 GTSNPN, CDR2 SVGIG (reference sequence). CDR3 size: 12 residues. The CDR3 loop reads CAWKVSGNTIYF. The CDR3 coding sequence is TGTGCCTGGAAGGTCTCTGGAAACACCATATATTTT.

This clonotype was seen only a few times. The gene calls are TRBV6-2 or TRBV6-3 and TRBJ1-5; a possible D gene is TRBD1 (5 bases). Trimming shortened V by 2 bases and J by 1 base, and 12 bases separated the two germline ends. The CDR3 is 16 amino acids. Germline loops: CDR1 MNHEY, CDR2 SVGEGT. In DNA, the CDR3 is TGTGCCAGCAGTTACGGGGGGGGTTGGAGCAATCAGCCCCAGCATTTT. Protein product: CASSYGGGWSNQPQHF.

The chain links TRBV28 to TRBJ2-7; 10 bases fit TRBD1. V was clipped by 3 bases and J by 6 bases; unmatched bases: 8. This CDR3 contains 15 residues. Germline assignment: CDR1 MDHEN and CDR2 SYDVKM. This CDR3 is CASSFLAGQGGEQYF. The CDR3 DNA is TGTGCCAGCAGTTTTTTGGCCGGACAGGGGGGCGAGCAGTACTTC.